These T cell receptor beta chains were read from a single sample in a study of CD8 T cells in ankylosing spondylitis. TCRdb reprocessed the 5' RACE reads with MiXCR, giving one entry per CDR3 protein. The top ten hold approximately 6.6% of the sample, which has hundreds of thousands of distinct CDR3 sequences, roughly 24% seen once. The specimen sequenced was blood, either unsorted or a sorted T cell fraction (not recorded which). All receptors derive from a male donor with ankylosing spondylitis or in good health (not recorded which). Each CDR3 is given with its conserved first and last residue. Fields, in order: D gene, V gene, J gene, clone size, CDR3 protein, CDR3 DNA. D genes are given only for firm matches. Clone size is shown for a subset of rows, as once, few, many or a class of expanded clone.

-	TRBV5-1	TRBJ2-7	many	CASMRDLAYEQYF	TGCGCCAGCATGAGGGACCTCGCCTACGAGCAGTACTTC
-	TRBV29-1	TRBJ2-3	-	CSVEIGTATQYF	TGCAGCGTTGAAATCGGTACAGCAACGCAGTATTTT
TRBD1	TRBV29-1	TRBJ2-2	many	CSVGQFPGELFF	TGCAGCGTGGGACAGTTCCCCGGGGAGCTGTTTTTT
-	TRBV20-1	TRBJ2-5	-	CSAGGQSPSETQYF	TGCAGTGCGGGCGGACAGTCGCCTAGTGAGACCCAGTACTTC
-	TRBV29-1	TRBJ2-3	many	CSVDLADTQYF	TGCAGCGTTGACCTGGCCGATACGCAGTATTTT
-	TRBV7-9	TRBJ2-4	many	CASSLERGAKNIQYF	TGTGCCAGCAGCTTAGAAAGGGGGGCCAAAAACATTCAGTACTTC
-	TRBV6-5	TRBJ2-3	few	CASTGRDTQYF	TGTGCCAGCACGGGGCGTGATACGCAGTATTTT
TRBD1	TRBV15	TRBJ2-7	-	CATSRDTGTGVGEQYF	TGTGCCACCAGCAGAGATACCGGGACAGGGGTTGGCGAGCAGTACTTC
-	TRBV11-2	TRBJ1-2	many	CASSATRDNYGYTF	TGTGCCAGCAGCGCCACAAGGGATAACTATGGCTACACCTTC
-	TRBV20-1	TRBJ2-5	-	CSAAGNQETQYF	TGCAGTGCTGCCGGGAATCAAGAGACCCAGTACTTC
-	TRBV11-1	TRBJ1-3	many	CASSLNRLAGSEGNTIYF	TGTGCCAGCAGCTTGAACCGTCTCGCCGGGTCCGAGGGAAACACCATATATTTT
-	TRBV25-1	TRBJ1-1	-	CASRRGEGTEAFF	TGTGCCTCTCGAAGGGGTGAAGGCACTGAAGCTTTCTTT
TRBD2	TRBV10-3	TRBJ2-7	many	CATVAGGHTYEQYF	TGTGCCACCGTAGCGGGAGGGCACACCTACGAGCAGTACTTC
-	TRBV19	TRBJ1-2	-	CASSETPNYGYTF	TGTGCCAGTAGTGAGACTCCGAACTATGGCTACACCTTC
-	TRBV3-1	TRBJ1-2	many	CASSQDAASGYTF	TGTGCCAGCAGCCAAGATGCTGCGTCCGGCTACACCTTC
TRBD1	TRBV12-3/TRBV12-4	TRBJ1-5	-	CASSRTSQGADQPQHF	TGTGCCAGCAGCCGAACCTCACAGGGGGCTGATCAGCCCCAGCATTTT
-	TRBV4-2	TRBJ2-7	few	CASSQDGLEREQYF	TGTGCCAGCAGCCAAGATGGCCTAGAACGGGAGCAGTACTTC
-	TRBV11-1	TRBJ1-6	many	CASSLTKDSPLHF	TGTGCCAGCAGCTTGACCAAGGATTCACCCCTCCACTTT
-	TRBV11-2	TRBJ2-7	many	CASSKGGGFYEQYF	TGTGCCAGCAGTAAAGGGGGAGGCTTCTACGAGCAGTACTTC
-	TRBV15	TRBJ1-2	few	CATSRGGGGDGYTF	TGTGCCACCAGCAGAGGTGGGGGGGGAGATGGCTACACCTTC